The source of this T cell receptor (beta chain) is a study of blood T cell repertoires in COVID-19. Unmatched junction bases numbered 7, after V lost 7 bases and J lost 4 bases. Germline V CDR1 and CDR2: LNHDA, SQIVND (reference sequence). CDR3 length equals 15 residues. This clone occurred a few times. The age range of participants was 18 to 89 years, with residence in more than 20 US areas. Participants' own reports of clinical history determined their cohort assignment. Sequenced by immunoSEQ multiplex PCR; TCRdb stores in-frame clones only, minus some. Of about 440,000 clones in the sample, less than 95% were seen once.

This clonotype was sampled from a man between 18 and 35 years old who had recovered from COVID-19. This chain links TRBV19 with TRBJ1-5; TRBD1 matches 10 bases. Sequenced sample: PBMCs or T cells enriched from blood (not recorded which). CDR3 bases: TGTGCCAGTACCGACCTGGGACAGGGGAATCAGCCCCAGCATTTT. It specifies CASTDLGQGNQPQHF. Looking up the rest from reference TRBV19 and TRBJ1-5 gives the full variable domain: DGGITQSPKYLFRKEGQNVTLSCEQNLNHDAMYWYRQDPGQGLRLIYYSQIVNDFQKGDIAEGYSVSREKKESFPLTVTSAQKNPTAFYLCASTDLGQGNQPQHFGDGTRLSIL.